This TCR beta chain was sequenced in a study of blood T cell repertoires in COVID-19 (dated by TCRdb to about 2020). Background for the entire study: Collaborator samples came from the United States, Italy and Spain and covered acute and convalescent phases of COVID-19. Where available, HLA class I and class II types were obtained from metadata supplied by the sample provider rather than from assay-based typing. Deeply sampled blood TCRbeta repertoires from subjects exposed to, actively infected with, or recovered from COVID-19 were included in the dataset. A de-identified subject ID, COVID-19 status, age in years and sex were almost always included in the sample metadata. Samples were obtained from the ongoing ImmuneRACE study (first 160 participants) and from over 1,000 subjects provided by 6 global collaborators. The prospective study material was composed of cDNA or gDNA derived from T cells, B-cell-depleted T cells, or PBMCs. The repertoires were made available in a free public database intended to serve as a resource for research on the immune response to SARS-CoV-2. The full study reports these points: How much clinical and demographic metadata was included differed by source and by participant, and the metadata was provided uncurated.

One collaborating source in Seattle enrolled patients while the patients were actively infected and followed the patients over time throughout the course of disease. The collaborating institutions used their own protocols to collect whole blood in K2EDTA tubes. Collaborator samples were shipped for TCRbeta analysis as frozen whole blood, isolated PBMCs, or DNA extracted from either sample type. This clone was recorded only once. It lacks a known antigen. No base-level quality is on record; no much larger clone is a single base apart. TCRbeta CDR3 regions were amplified from genomic DNA by means of the immunoSEQ Assay, a bias-controlled multiplex PCR. In the source study's methods: The number of nucleated cells in each sample was estimated from the amplification of reference gene primers within the assay. To quantify the absolute abundance of each unique TCRbeta CDR3 rearrangement, sequence reads were collapsed and filtered. For each sample, productive Simpson clonality was calculated as the square root of Simpson's diversity index across productive rearrangements. TCRdb obtained this table from immuneACCESS and retained in-frame rearrangements with V and J assigned. These tables miss some clones; where compared with another copy, unresolved V genes account for less than half of the shortfall, and the remainder is unexplained. The D gene and trimming were derived from the DNA, and the V and J assignments and clone size from that table. This sample has about 300,000 clones in its table, and approximately 89% of those were observed once. About 1.7% of the sample lies in the top ten.

Reading the germline V gene gives CDR1 KGHSH and CDR2 LQKENI. From the cysteine through the phenylalanine, the CDR3 covers 14 amino acids. Of the read, only the CDR3 DNA is kept; its 42 bases are in frame from base 1. Cut back by 3 bases and 7 bases, the V and J ends lie 12 bases apart. Sequenced material: peripheral blood. This clonotype was sampled from a young woman with COVID-19, enrolled during active disease. The chain is made from TRBV18 and TRBJ2-2, with the D gene uncertain. The DNA sequence is given as TGTGCCAGCTCACCTGCCAGGAAAAACGGGGAGCTGTTTTTT. It codes for CASSPARKNGELFF.